The 8 T cell receptor beta chains presented below share a single source sample, sequenced in a study of lymphopenia after photon versus proton radiotherapy. Data came from immunoSEQ multiplex PCR; TCRdb stores just in-frame clones and leaves some out. The sample includes around 55,000 clones, 65% to 85% of them seen just once. This material consisted of peripheral blood, taken from a patient treated with proton-based radiotherapy. Every receptor here comes from a man in his sixties with pancreatic cancer.

This clone was seen a few times. The chain couples TRBV7-8 to TRBJ2-3; 8 positions agree with TRBD2. Germline V CDR1 and CDR2: SGHVS, FQNEAQ. J was trimmed by 0 bases and V by 2 bases; bases with no gene match: 10. The CDR3 extends over 18 amino acids. The CDR3 protein is CASSLMASGGTSTDTQYF. The CDR3 DNA sequence: TGTGCCAGCAGCTTAATGGCCTCGGGAGGGACTAGCACAGATACGCAGTATTTT.

The J gene is TRBJ2-2, the V gene TRBV28, with no clear D. The V gene's germline CDR1 is MDHEN and CDR2 SYDVKM. The V gene lost 2 bases and the J gene lost 1 base, with 2 bases spanning the gap. This CDR3 is built from 13 residues. The CDR3 nucleotides are TGTGCCAGCAGTTTAGGGAACACCGGGGAGCTGTTTTTT. It encodes CASSLGNTGELFF.

The rearrangement joins TRBV6-1 to TRBJ2-1, with a tentative D call TRBD2 (6 bases). Germline lookup yields CDR1 MNHNS and CDR2 SASEGT. The CDR3 is 15 amino acids. Trimming removed 6 bases from V and 4 bases from J, with 16 bases in between. The CDR3 here is CASSLGVSGYNEQFF. For the CDR3, the DNA is TGTGCCAGCAGCCTAGGGGTTAGCGGATACAATGAGCAGTTCTTC.

The chain couples TRBV7-8 to TRBJ1-3; possible D gene TRBD1, 5 bases. Germline V gene data show CDR1 as SGHVS and CDR2 as FQNEAQ. CDR3 size: 14 residues. The germline V and J ends were trimmed by 3 bases and 0 bases, with 6 bases remaining between them. CDR3 residues: CASSFDSSGNTIYF. CDR3 coding DNA: TGTGCCAGCAGCTTCGACAGCTCTGGAAACACCATATATTTT.

This clone appeared a single time. CDR3 nucleotide sequence: TGTGCCAGTAGTATAGCGTCGGGAGGCCACTACGAGCAGTACTTC. Translation: CASSIASGGHYEQYF. This chain links TRBV19 with TRBJ2-7; TRBD2 agrees at 7 bases. In germline, CDR1 is LNHDA, CDR2 SQIVND (reference sequence). The CDR3 runs 15 residues. With V trimmed by 1 base and J by 3 bases, 6 bases remained unmatched.

This clone was seen a single time. The CDR3 DNA reads TGTGCCAGTAGTATGGGAGTGAACCGACAGCCCCAGCATTTT. This encodes CASSMGVNRQPQHF. The chain joins TRBV19 to TRBJ1-5; no clear D. The V gene lost 3 bases and the J gene lost 7 bases, with 13 bases spanning the gap. Germline V gene lookup returns CDR1 LNHDA and CDR2 SQIVND (reference sequence). This CDR3 is built from 14 residues.

This chain uses TRBV5-6 with TRBJ2-3, with 9 bases aligning to TRBD2. This CDR3 is built from 16 residues. V was pared by 0 bases and J by 2 bases, with 4 bases of the junction left unmatched. Per germline, CDR1 SGHDT and CDR2 YYEEEE. The CDR3: CASSLGIAGDTDTQYF. CDR3 bases: TGTGCCAGCAGCTTGGGGATAGCGGGGGACACAGATACGCAGTATTTT.

The CDR3: CASSKGGEGTEAFF. Written as DNA, the CDR3 is TGTGCCAGCAGCAAGGGGGGGGAAGGCACTGAAGCTTTCTTT. The chain uses TRBV5-4 and TRBJ1-1, with D perhaps TRBD1 (6 bases). CDR3 length equals 14 residues. The germline gives CDR1 SGHNT, CDR2 YYREEE (reference sequence). V dropped 4 bases and J dropped 4 bases, with 14 bases sitting between them.